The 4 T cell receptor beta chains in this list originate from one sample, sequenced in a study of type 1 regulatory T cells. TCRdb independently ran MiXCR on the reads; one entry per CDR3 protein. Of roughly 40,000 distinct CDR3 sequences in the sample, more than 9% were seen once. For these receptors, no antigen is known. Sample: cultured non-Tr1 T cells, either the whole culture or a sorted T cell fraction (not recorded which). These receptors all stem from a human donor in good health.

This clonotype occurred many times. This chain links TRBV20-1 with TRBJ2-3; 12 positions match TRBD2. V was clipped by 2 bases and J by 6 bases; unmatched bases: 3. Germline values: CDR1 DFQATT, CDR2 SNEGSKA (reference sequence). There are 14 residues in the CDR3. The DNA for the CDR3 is TGCAGTGCTAGACTAGCGGGAGGGTGGGATACGCAGTATTTT. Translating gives CSARLAGGWDTQYF.

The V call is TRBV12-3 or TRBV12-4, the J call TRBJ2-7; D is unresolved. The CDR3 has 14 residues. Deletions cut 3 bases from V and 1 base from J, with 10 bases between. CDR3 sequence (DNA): TGTGCCAGCAGTTTTGGAAGGCAATCCTACGAGCAGTACTTC. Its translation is CASSFGRQSYEQYF.

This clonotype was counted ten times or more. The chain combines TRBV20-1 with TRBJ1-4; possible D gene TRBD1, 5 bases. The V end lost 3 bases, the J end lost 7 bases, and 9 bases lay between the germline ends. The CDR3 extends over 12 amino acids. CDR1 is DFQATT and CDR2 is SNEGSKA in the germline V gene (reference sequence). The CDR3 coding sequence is TGCAGTGCTAGGTCTGGGACTGAAAAACTGTTTTTT. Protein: CSARSGTEKLFF.

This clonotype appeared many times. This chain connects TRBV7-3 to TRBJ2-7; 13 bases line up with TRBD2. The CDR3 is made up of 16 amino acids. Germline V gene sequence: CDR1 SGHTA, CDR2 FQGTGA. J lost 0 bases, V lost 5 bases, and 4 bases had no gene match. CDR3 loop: CASSQGTSGISYEQYF. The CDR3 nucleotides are TGTGCCAGCAGCCAGGGGACTAGCGGGATCTCCTACGAGCAGTACTTC.